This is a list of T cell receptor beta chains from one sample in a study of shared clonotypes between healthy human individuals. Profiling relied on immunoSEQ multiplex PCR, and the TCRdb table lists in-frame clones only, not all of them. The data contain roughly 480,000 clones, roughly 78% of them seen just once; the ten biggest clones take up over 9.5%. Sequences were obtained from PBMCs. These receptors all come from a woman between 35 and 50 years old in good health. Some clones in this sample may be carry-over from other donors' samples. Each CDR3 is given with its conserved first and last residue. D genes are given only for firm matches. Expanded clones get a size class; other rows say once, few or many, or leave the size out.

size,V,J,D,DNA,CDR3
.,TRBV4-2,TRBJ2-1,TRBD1,TGTGCCAGCAGCCAGGGACAGGGGGCGCGCAATGAGCAGTTCTTC,CASSQGQGARNEQFF
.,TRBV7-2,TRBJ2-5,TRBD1,TGTGCCAGCAGCGTTGGGGGGACAGGGGGAAGGGAGACCCAGTACTTC,CASSVGGTGGRETQYF
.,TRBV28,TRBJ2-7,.,TGTGCCAGCAGCGGGACTCCCCTGAATGACGAGCAGTACTTC,CASSGTPLNDEQYF
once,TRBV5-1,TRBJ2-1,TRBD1,TGCGCCAGCAGCCTTACCGGGACAGGGGGCAATGAGCAGTTCTTC,CASSLTGTGGNEQFF
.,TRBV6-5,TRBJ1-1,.,TGTGCCAGCAGTTGGGCTTTCTTT,CASSWAFF
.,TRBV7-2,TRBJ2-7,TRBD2,TGTGCCAGCAGCTTAAAGGGGACTAGCGGGATCGAGCAGTACTTC,CASSLKGTSGIEQYF
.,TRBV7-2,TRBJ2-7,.,TGTGCCAGCAGCCCGGGACGGTCTCGATCCTACGAGCAGTACTTC,CASSPGRSRSYEQYF
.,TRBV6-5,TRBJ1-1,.,TGTGCCAGCAGTTACTACCGTAGGGAGAACACTGAAGCTTTCTTT,CASSYYRRENTEAFF
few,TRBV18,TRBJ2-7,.,TGTGCCAGCTCACCACCTGTCGTGGGGGAAGACTACGAGCAGTACTTC,CASSPPVVGEDYEQYF
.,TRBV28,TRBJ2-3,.,TGTGCCAGCAGAGGGGTGGGGCGCACAGATACGCAGTATTTT,CASRGVGRTDTQYF
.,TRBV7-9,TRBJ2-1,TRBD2,TGTGCCAGCAGCTTAATGCGGGAGGGCCGCAATGAGCAGTTCTTC,CASSLMREGRNEQFF
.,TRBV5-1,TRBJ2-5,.,TGCGCCAGCAGCTCCGGGACGCCCCAAGAGACCCAGTACTTC,CASSSGTPQETQYF
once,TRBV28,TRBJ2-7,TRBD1,TGTGCCGCAGGACAGGTTCTGAGCCCATCCTACGAGCAGTACTTC,CAAGQVLSPSYEQYF
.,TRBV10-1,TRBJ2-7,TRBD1,TGCGCCAGCAGTACCTCCGGGACAGGGTTCAAGTACTTC,CASSTSGTGFKYF
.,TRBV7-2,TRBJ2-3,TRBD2,TGTGCCAGCAGAACTAGCGGGAACTCCCCCACAGATACGCAGTATTTT,CASRTSGNSPTDTQYF
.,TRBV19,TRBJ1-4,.,TGTGCCAGTAGTATCAGGAGGGGGACTAATGAAAAACTGTTTTTT,CASSIRRGTNEKLFF
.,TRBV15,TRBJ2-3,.,TGTGCCACCAGCAGAGATTTTGCAGGGAAAACAGATACGCAGTATTTT,CATSRDFAGKTDTQYF
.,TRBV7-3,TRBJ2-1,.,TGTGCCAGCAGCTTAACGACGGGATTCTACAATGAGCAGTTCTTC,CASSLTTGFYNEQFF
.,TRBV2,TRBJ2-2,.,TGTGCCAGCAGACAGGGCGCGAACACCGGGGAGCTGTTTTTT,CASRQGANTGELFF
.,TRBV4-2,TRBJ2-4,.,TGTGCCAGCAGCCAAGTCGGGGTTATAGCCAAAAACATTCAGTACTTC,CASSQVGVIAKNIQYF
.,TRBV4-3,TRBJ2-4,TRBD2,TGCGCCAGCAGCCAAGGGGACTACCACAACATTCAGTACTTC,CASSQGDYHNIQYF
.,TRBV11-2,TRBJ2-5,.,TGTGCCAGCAGCTTCAGCCCTAGCACAGAGACCCAGTACTTC,CASSFSPSTETQYF
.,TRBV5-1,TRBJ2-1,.,TGCGCCAGCAGCTTGCGGGTGGGGGGCAATGAGCAGTTCTTC,CASSLRVGGNEQFF
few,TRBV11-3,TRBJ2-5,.,TGTGCCAGCAGCCCCCCTCTCTCCGAGACCCAGTACTTC,CASSPPLSETQYF
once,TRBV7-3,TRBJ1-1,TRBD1,TGTGCCGGCAGACAGGGTCTGAACACTGAAGCTTTCTTT,CAGRQGLNTEAFF
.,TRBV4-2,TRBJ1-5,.,TGTGCCAGCAGCCAGGGGACTCGGGAAAATCAGCTCCAGCATTTT,CASSQGTRENQLQHF
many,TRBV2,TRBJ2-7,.,TGTGCCAGCAGCCCCTTGGGACCTCGGCAGTACTTC,CASSPLGPRQYF
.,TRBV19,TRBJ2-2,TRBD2,TGTGCCAGTAGTATAGATAGCGGGAGGGCCGGGGAGCTGTTTTTT,CASSIDSGRAGELFF
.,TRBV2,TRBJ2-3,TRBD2,TGTGCCAGCAGCCCCATGGGGGGGTCCACAGATACGCAGTATTTT,CASSPMGGSTDTQYF
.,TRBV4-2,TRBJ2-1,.,TGTGCCAGCAGCCAAGAAGGTCGGATCAATGAGCAGTTCTTC,CASSQEGRINEQFF
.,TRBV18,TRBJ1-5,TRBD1,TGTGCCAGCTCACCGGGGACAGGCGGACAGCCCCAGCATTTT,CASSPGTGGQPQHF
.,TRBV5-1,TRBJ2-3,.,TGCGCCAGCAGCTTGGATAGCACAGATACGCAGTATTTT,CASSLDSTDTQYF
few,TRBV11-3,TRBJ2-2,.,TGTGCCAGCAGCTTAGAATTGGAGCGCGGGGAGCTGTTTTTT,CASSLELERGELFF
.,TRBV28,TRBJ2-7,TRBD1,TGTGCCAGCAGTTTAACCGACAGGGGGCGGTCCTACGAGCAGTACTTC,CASSLTDRGRSYEQYF
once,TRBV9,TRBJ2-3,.,TGTGCCAGCAGTCCTTCCGGACCGAGGGTAGATACGCAGTATTTT,CASSPSGPRVDTQYF
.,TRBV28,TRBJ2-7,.,TGTGCCAGCAGTCTACCTCCCGGGACGTCAAGCTCCTACGAGCAGTACTTC,CASSLPPGTSSSYEQYF
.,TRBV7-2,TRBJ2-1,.,TGTGCCAGCAGCACTTACAACAATGAGCAGTTCTTC,CASSTYNNEQFF
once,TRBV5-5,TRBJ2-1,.,TGTGCCAGCAGCTTTGGGCTGAGCTCCTACAATGAGCAGTTCTTC,CASSFGLSSYNEQFF
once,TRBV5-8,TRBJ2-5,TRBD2,TGTGCCAGCAGCTCAGGACTAGCGGGAGGAATCCAAGAGACCCAGTACTTC,CASSSGLAGGIQETQYF
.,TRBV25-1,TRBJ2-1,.,TGTGCCAGCAGTGCGTCAGGGACTTACAATGAGCAGTTCTTC,CASSASGTYNEQFF
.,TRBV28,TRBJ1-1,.,TGTGCCAGCAGATTCCAGGGTGCCAACATGAACACTGAAGCTTTCTTT,CASRFQGANMNTEAFF
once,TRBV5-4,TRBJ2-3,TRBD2,TGTGCCAGCAGCCCACTAGCGGGAGGTCCAGATACGCAGTATTTT,CASSPLAGGPDTQYF
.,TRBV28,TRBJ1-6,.,.,CASSFSFGGGTF
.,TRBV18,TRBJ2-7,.,TGTGCCAGCTCACCAGAATACGAGCAGTACTTC,CASSPEYEQYF
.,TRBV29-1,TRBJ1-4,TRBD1,TGCAGCGTTGACGGACAGGGAGGAGAAAAACTGTTTTTT,CSVDGQGGEKLFF
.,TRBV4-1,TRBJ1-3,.,TGCGCCAGCAGCCCCAGACCGTCGGGGGCTGGAAACACCATATATTTT,CASSPRPSGAGNTIYF
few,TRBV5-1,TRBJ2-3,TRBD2,TGCGCCAGCAGCCATAGCGGGACCCTCCGGGATACGCAGTATTTT,CASSHSGTLRDTQYF
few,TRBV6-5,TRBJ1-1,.,TGTGCCAGCAGTCGCGGGCCGGCAGGCGGGGCTGAAGCTTTCTTT,CASSRGPAGGAEAFF
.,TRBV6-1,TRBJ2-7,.,TGTGCCAGCAGTGAAACGCAAGGGTCCTACGAGCAGTACTTC,CASSETQGSYEQYF
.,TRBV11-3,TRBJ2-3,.,TGTGCCAGCAGCTCCTTTGGGGGAGAGGTCACAGATACGCAGTATTTT,CASSSFGGEVTDTQYF
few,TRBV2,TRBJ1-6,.,TGTGCCAGCAGGCCAGGGACCCTTGCTAATTCACCCCTCCACTTT,CASRPGTLANSPLHF
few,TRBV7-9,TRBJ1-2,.,TGTGCCAGCAGCTTAGGGGGTGAAGACTATGGCTACACCTTC,CASSLGGEDYGYTF
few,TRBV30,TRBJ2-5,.,TGTGCCTGGAGTGTACTGCAGGGTGGGACCCAGTACTTC,CAWSVLQGGTQYF
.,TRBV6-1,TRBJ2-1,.,TGTGCCAGCAGAAGCGGGACAGGTTCCTACAATGAGCAGTTCTTC,CASRSGTGSYNEQFF
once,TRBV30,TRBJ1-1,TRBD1,TGTGCCTGCGCAACAGGGGGCGCGAAGGGAAAGACTGAAGCTTTCTTT,CACATGGAKGKTEAFF
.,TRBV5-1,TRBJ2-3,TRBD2,TGCGCCAGCAGCTTGCCTAGCGGGTCTAGCACAGATGCGCAGTATTTT,CASSLPSGSSTDAQYF
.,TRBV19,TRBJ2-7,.,TGTGCCAGTAGTACCGGACCGGCTTCGTGGGAGCAGTACTTC,CASSTGPASWEQYF
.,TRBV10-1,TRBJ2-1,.,TGCGCCAGCAGTGACACCAACTCTAGGTACAATGAGCAGTTCTTC,CASSDTNSRYNEQFF
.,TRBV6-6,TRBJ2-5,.,TGTGCCAGCAGTGAACAAGAGACCCAGTACTTC,CASSEQETQYF